This TCR beta chain stems from a study of T cells in Graves' hyperthyroidism and ophthalmopathy. Disease duration under 2 months; hyperthyroidism patients were aged 18 to 65. Uncontrolled infection, other autoimmune disease, pregnancy or lactation excluded patients. The trim removed 5 bases at V and 3 bases at J, leaving 7 bases unmatched. The germline gives CDR1 MNHEY, CDR2 SVGEGT. The CDR3 runs 16 residues. The investigators amplified TCR beta CDR3 regions from RNA transcripts. Researchers ran a first-round RT-PCR on the TCR CDR3 using the HTBI primer set. TCRdb reanalysed the multiplex PCR reads using MiXCR and keeps one entry per CDR3 protein. The table shows around 580,000 distinct CDR3 sequences, with 35% to 55% occurring only once.

The source material was peripheral blood or thyroid tissue (not recorded which). V usage is TRBV6-2 or TRBV6-3 and J usage is TRBJ2-6; 7 bases align to TRBD2. This receptor was obtained from a woman under 30 with Graves' hyperthyroidism. The CDR3 reads CASSPGEGRGANVLTF. CDR3 DNA: TGTGCCAGCAGTCCGGGGGAGGGCCGTGGGGCCAACGTCCTGACTTTC.